This is a list of T cell receptor beta chains from one sample in a study of cytomegalovirus exposure and HLA in healthy donors. Some clones are missing from TCRdb's copy, which holds only in-frame ones; the method was immunoSEQ multiplex PCR. The data show some 90,000 clones, around four fifths seen once. Source material: PBMCs. The receptors come from a boy aged 5-17 years in good health and CMV-seronegative. Each CDR3 is given with its conserved first and last residue. The order of the fields is V gene, D gene, clone size, J gene, CDR3 DNA, CDR3 protein. A D gene is named only where the DNA matches it firmly. Clone size is shown for a subset of rows, as once, few, many or a class of expanded clone.

>TRBV4-3|-|-|TRBJ2-1
TGCGCCAGCAGCCACCTTTCTGCGATGCACAATGAGCAGTTCTTC
CASSHLSAMHNEQFF
>TRBV7-2|-|-|TRBJ2-1
TGTGCCAGCAGCTTAGGTTCAGGTTCCTCCTACAATGAGCAGTTCTTC
CASSLGSGSSYNEQFF
>TRBV28|TRBD2|-|TRBJ2-2
TGTGCCAGCAGTCCGGGACTAGCAACTGGGGAGCTGTTTTTT
CASSPGLATGELFF
>TRBV19|-|-|TRBJ1-2
TGTGCCAGTAGTATTACAGGGAACGGCTACACCTTC
CASSITGNGYTF
>TRBV19|TRBD1|once|TRBJ1-4
TGTGCCAGTAGGGGACAGGGGAATGAAAAACTGTTTTTT
CASRGQGNEKLFF
>TRBV5-1|-|-|TRBJ1-2
TGCGCCAGCAGCTTGGGGAGGGGTGGCTACACCTTC
CASSLGRGGYTF
>TRBV30|-|-|TRBJ2-7
TGTGCCTGGAGGTCAAGGGATGGGACTTCCCTCTACGAGCAGTACTTC
CAWRSRDGTSLYEQYF
>TRBV2|-|-|TRBJ2-3
TGTGCCAGCAGTAACAGGGTGAGCACAGATACGCAGTATTTT
CASSNRVSTDTQYF
>TRBV28|-|-|TRBJ2-3
TGTGCCAGCAGTTTACCCGAGCCAGATACGCAGTATTTT
CASSLPEPDTQYF
>TRBV15|TRBD1|once|TRBJ1-2
TGTGCCACCAGCAGAGACTGGACAGGGTCTTTCGACGACTACACCTTC
CATSRDWTGSFDDYTF
>TRBV2|-|-|TRBJ1-5
TGTGCCAGCAGGAAGGGGGATCAGCCCCAGCATTTT
CASRKGDQPQHF
>TRBV27|-|-|TRBJ2-7
TGTGCCAGCAGTTTAAACAGGGACTACGAGCAGTACTTC
CASSLNRDYEQYF
>TRBV7-2|TRBD2|-|TRBJ2-4
TGTGCCAGCAGCTTCCAAGCGGGGGGAGCCAAAAACATTCAGTACTTC
CASSFQAGGAKNIQYF
>TRBV7-9|TRBD1|-|TRBJ1-5
TGTGCCAGCAGCCAACAGGGGGGTGGCAATCAGCCCCAGCATTTT
CASSQQGGGNQPQHF
>TRBV6-1|-|-|TRBJ1-5
TGTGCCAGCAGTGAACGAGGTAATAGCAATCAGCCCCAGCATTTT
CASSERGNSNQPQHF
>TRBV11-2|-|few|TRBJ2-1
TGTGCCAGCAGCTGGCCCTCCAATGAGCAGTTCTTC
CASSWPSNEQFF
>TRBV7-9|-|-|TRBJ1-1
TGTGCCAGCAGGGCGAAACAGGGAGAGAACACTGAAGCTTTCTTT
CASRAKQGENTEAFF
>TRBV28|-|-|TRBJ1-1
TGTGCCAGCGTTCTAAGCGATTCGAACACTGAAGCTTTCTTT
CASVLSDSNTEAFF
>TRBV5-5|-|-|TRBJ1-1
TGTGCCAGCAGCTTGCCCCGTTGGAACAGGGATAGCACTGAAGCTTTCTTT
CASSLPRWNRDSTEAFF
>TRBV19|TRBD1|once|TRBJ1-1
TGTGCCAGTAGTATAAATGTGCAGGGGGGCACTGAAGCTTTCTTT
CASSINVQGGTEAFF
>TRBV28|-|few|TRBJ1-4
TGTGCCAGCAGTTTACGGGCAGAGGGAAAACTGTTTTTT
CASSLRAEGKLFF
>TRBV6-5|TRBD1|-|TRBJ1-5
TGTGCCAGCAGTTCGACAGGGGATCAGCCCCAGCATTTT
CASSSTGDQPQHF
>TRBV7-6|-|-|TRBJ2-1
TGTGCCAGCAGCCCGGGGTCGGTAGCGAACTACTACAATGAGCAGTTCTTC
CASSPGSVANYYNEQFF
>TRBV11-1|-|-|TRBJ1-1
TGTGCCAGCAGCTTAGACAGGAACACTGAAGCTTTCTTT
CASSLDRNTEAFF
>TRBV19|-|-|TRBJ1-5
TGTGCCAGTAATTACGGGACACTTAATCAGCCCCAGCATTTT
CASNYGTLNQPQHF
>TRBV27|-|-|TRBJ2-1
TGTGCCAGCAGTATAACTAACAATGAGCAGTTCTTC
CASSITNNEQFF
>TRBV9|-|-|TRBJ1-4
TGTGCCAGCAGCTCCCGCGGGTTAGGTGAAAAACTGTTTTTT
CASSSRGLGEKLFF
>TRBV28|-|-|TRBJ2-7
TGTGCCAGCAGTACTCCATACGAGCAGTACTTC
CASSTPYEQYF
>TRBV6-1|-|-|TRBJ1-2
TGTGCCAGCAGTGAAGCGAGAGGGGGCTATGGCTACACCTTC
CASSEARGGYGYTF
>TRBV5-1|TRBD2|once|TRBJ2-4
TGCGCCAGCAGCCCGGTAGAGCGGGATAAAAACATTCAGTACTTC
CASSPVERDKNIQYF
>TRBV7-2|TRBD1|-|TRBJ1-1
TGTGCCAGCAGGTGGACCGGGACAGGGAGGGAAGCTTTCTTT
CASRWTGTGREAFF